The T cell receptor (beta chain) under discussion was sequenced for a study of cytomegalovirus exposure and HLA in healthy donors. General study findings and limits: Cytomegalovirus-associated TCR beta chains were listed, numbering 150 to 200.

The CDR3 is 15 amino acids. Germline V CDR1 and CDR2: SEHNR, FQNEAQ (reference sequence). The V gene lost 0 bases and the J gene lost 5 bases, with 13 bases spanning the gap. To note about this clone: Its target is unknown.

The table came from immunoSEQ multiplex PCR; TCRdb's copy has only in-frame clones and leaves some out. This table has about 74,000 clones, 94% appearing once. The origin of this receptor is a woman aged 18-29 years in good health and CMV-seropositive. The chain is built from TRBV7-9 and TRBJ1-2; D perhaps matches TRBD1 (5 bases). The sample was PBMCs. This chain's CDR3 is CASSLALGTSYGYTF. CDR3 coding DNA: TGTGCCAGCAGCTTAGCGCTGGGGACTTCTTATGGCTACACCTTC.